A selection of T cell receptor beta chains follows, all from one sample in a study of cytomegalovirus exposure and HLA in healthy donors. Clones were sequenced by immunoSEQ multiplex PCR, and TCRdb holds only the in-frame ones, with some missing. The sample includes roughly 110,000 clones, roughly three quarters of them seen just once. Sequencing was performed on PBMCs. The receptors were sampled from a man aged 18 to 35 in good health and CMV-seronegative. Both conserved end residues are part of each CDR3. Each record gives: J gene, clone size, D gene, V gene, CDR3 DNA, CDR3 protein. A D gene is named only where the DNA matches it firmly. Clone size appears in some rows only: once, few, many, or a class for an expanded clone.

>TRBJ2-7|-|-|TRBV7-9
TGTGCCAGCAGCTTCGTTGAGTTGTCAACCTCCTACGAGCAGTACTTC
CASSFVELSTSYEQYF
>TRBJ2-3|-|TRBD2|TRBV9
TGTGCCAGCAGCGTCCCCGGGACTAGCGGGAGAAGCACAGATACGCAGTATTTT
CASSVPGTSGRSTDTQYF
>TRBJ2-5|-|-|TRBV6-6
TGTGCCAGCAGTTACTCGGAGAAAGAGACCCAGTACTTC
CASSYSEKETQYF
>TRBJ1-2|-|TRBD1|TRBV19
TGTGCCAGTAGTCCCTCCTCCGGGACAGGGTTGAACTATGGCTACACCTTC
CASSPSSGTGLNYGYTF
>TRBJ1-5|-|TRBD1|TRBV6-5
TGTGCCACCTCCCGCAGGGGGGTCAATCAGCCCCAGCATTTT
CATSRRGVNQPQHF
>TRBJ2-1|-|TRBD2|TRBV4-3
TGCGCCAGCAGCTCCGTCGGGACTAGCAATGAGCAGTTCTTC
CASSSVGTSNEQFF
>TRBJ2-6|many|-|TRBV4-2
TGTGCCAGCAGCCAAGACAGCTCTGGGGCCAACGTCCTGACTTTC
CASSQDSSGANVLTF
>TRBJ1-2|-|-|TRBV5-1
TGCGCCAGCAGTCTGGCCTCAGGACAAGTTTATGGCTACACCTTC
CASSLASGQVYGYTF
>TRBJ2-5|-|TRBD2|TRBV5-6
TGTGCCAGCAGCTTTATAAAGGGGCAGGGAGGGAGAGGAGAGACCCAGTACTTC
CASSFIKGQGGRGETQYF
>TRBJ2-1|-|-|TRBV4-1
TGCGCCAGCAGCCAGGGGCTAGTCAATGAGCAGTTCTTC
CASSQGLVNEQFF
>TRBJ1-2|-|-|TRBV5-6
TGTGCCAGCAGCATCTTCGGGGATTGTGGCTACACCTTC
CASSIFGDCGYTF
>TRBJ2-3|-|TRBD2|TRBV7-8
TGTGCCAGCAGCCCCTACGTTAGCGGGACGTTGTTGCATACGCAGTATTTT
CASSPYVSGTLLHTQYF
>TRBJ2-2|once|TRBD2|TRBV9
TGTGCCAGCAGCGACGGGGACTACACGTCGGGGGAGCTGTTTTTT
CASSDGDYTSGELFF
>TRBJ2-5|-|TRBD2|TRBV19
TGTGCCAGTAGTTCCGAGCGGGGCCCCCAGAAGACCCAGTACTTC
CASSSERGPQKTQYF
>TRBJ1-1|-|-|TRBV11-2
TGTGCCAGCCGCCCAGCGGGGTTTCGGGACACTGAAGCTTTCTTT
CASRPAGFRDTEAFF
>TRBJ2-2|-|-|TRBV7-9
TGTGCCAGCAGCATCAGCGGTAACACCGGGGAGCTGTTTTTT
CASSISGNTGELFF
>TRBJ1-6|-|TRBD1|TRBV6-1
TGTGCCAGCACCCTAGACAGGGTTGGTTCACCCCTCCACTTT
CASTLDRVGSPLHF
>TRBJ1-3|-|TRBD1|TRBV9
TGTGCCAGCAGCGCCTCCGGGACAGGGGGAAACACCATATATTTT
CASSASGTGGNTIYF
>TRBJ2-1|-|-|TRBV4-2
TGTGCCAGCAGCCAAGACAGGGAAGTCTACAATGAGCAGTTCTTC
CASSQDREVYNEQFF
>TRBJ2-7|-|TRBD2|TRBV6-5
TGTGCCACCTCGTCTAGCGGGGAAATGTACTTC
CATSSSGEMYF
>TRBJ1-1|once|-|TRBV27
TGTGCCAGCAGGCCCGGACTGCCGAACACTGAAGCTTTCTTT
CASRPGLPNTEAFF
>TRBJ2-5|few|-|TRBV9
TGTGCCAGCAGCGTAGAGGGAGTACGCCAAGAGACCCAGTACTTC
CASSVEGVRQETQYF
>TRBJ2-7|-|-|TRBV5-1
TGCGCCAGCAGCTTGGCGGCAGGGCCCTCCTACGAGCAGTACTTC
CASSLAAGPSYEQYF
>TRBJ2-3|few|TRBD2|TRBV2
TGTGCCAGCACTGGACTAGCGTTAGATACGCAGTATTTT
CASTGLALDTQYF
>TRBJ2-7|-|TRBD1|TRBV29-1
TGCAGCGTTCAACCCCGAGGACAGGGCGAGCAGTACTTC
CSVQPRGQGEQYF
>TRBJ2-7|-|TRBD1|TRBV18
TGTGCCAGCTCACCGAAGACAGGGGTACAGGAGCAGTACTTC
CASSPKTGVQEQYF
>TRBJ1-1|-|TRBD1|TRBV5-1
TGCGCCAGCAGCTCTGACCCCGGGACAGCGGGGGCTGAAGCTTTCTTT
CASSSDPGTAGAEAFF
>TRBJ2-5|-|TRBD2|TRBV7-6
TGTGCCAGCAGCCCCACCGGGACTAGCGGGGGATTTGGGACCCAGTACTTC
CASSPTGTSGGFGTQYF
>TRBJ2-7|-|-|TRBV9
TGTGCCAGCAGCGGGGGCTTTGGGGTTTCCTACGAGCAGTACTTC
CASSGGFGVSYEQYF
>TRBJ2-7|-|TRBD1|TRBV18
TGTGCCAGCACCGGACAGGCCGCATACGAGCAGTACTTC
CASTGQAAYEQYF
>TRBJ1-4|-|-|TRBV6-1
TGTGCCAGCAGTGAAGGAGGGTGGAATGAAAAACTGTTTTTT
CASSEGGWNEKLFF
>TRBJ1-1|-|-|TRBV5-6
TGTGCCAGCAGCTTGGCCCAGGGGCGCGTCACTGAAGCTTTCTTT
CASSLAQGRVTEAFF
>TRBJ1-3|-|-|TRBV5-4
TGTGCCAGCAGCTTGGGGCGGGCGACCGATTTT
CASSLGRATDF
>TRBJ2-7|-|-|TRBV18
TGTGCCAGCTCACCGGATTGGACAGAAGCCTACGAGCAGTACTTC
CASSPDWTEAYEQYF
>TRBJ1-2|-|-|TRBV28
TGTGCCAGCAGTTTGTTACTAGCGACCCTGAGTTGGACCTTC
CASSLLLATLSWTF
>TRBJ2-6|many|-|TRBV15
TGTGCCACCAGCCGGGACAACTCTGGGGCCAACGTCCTGACTTTC
CATSRDNSGANVLTF
>TRBJ2-3|few|TRBD2|TRBV10-3
TGTGCCATCAGTACCACTAGCGGGTCCACAGATACGCAGTATTTT
CAISTTSGSTDTQYF
>TRBJ2-2|once|TRBD2|TRBV19
TGTGCCAGTAGTATAGCGGGAGGATCCACCGGGGAGCTGTTTTTT
CASSIAGGSTGELFF
>TRBJ2-2|-|-|TRBV14
TGTGCCAGCAGCCCGACGACATATACGGACACCGGGGAGCTGTTTTTT
CASSPTTYTDTGELFF
>TRBJ1-3|-|-|TRBV9
TGTGCCAGCAATAGGGGTGCAGCTGGAAACACCATATATTTT
CASNRGAAGNTIYF
>TRBJ1-1|-|-|TRBV28
TGTGCCAGCAGTAGGCGACAGGTTTTCTCTGAAGCTTTCTTT
CASSRRQVFSEAFF
>TRBJ1-4|-|-|TRBV5-4
TGTGCCAGCAGCTTAGGGGGATTTAATGAAAAACTGTTTTTT
CASSLGGFNEKLFF